In this sample, the clone carrying this TCR beta chain turned up a few times. The data derive from a study of blood T cell repertoires in COVID-19. As for the study in general: The cDNA or gDNA used as material had been derived from T cells, B-cell-depleted T cells, or PBMCs.

Under the authors' procedure: Using reference gene primer amplification, nucleated cell counts were estimated. Assay used: immunoSEQ multiplex PCR; TCRdb lists only in-frame clones, some missing. For V, J and clone size, that table is used; D and trimming come from the DNA. The sample has around 63,000 clones, 80% seen once; the top ten hold 6.5% to 8.5%. The source of this sequence is a man in his 60s with acute or convalescent COVID-19. Input material: peripheral blood.

CDR3 loop: CASSPQRLNTEAFF. CDR3 coding DNA: TGCGCCAGCAGCCCTCAGCGGTTGAACACTGAAGCTTTCTTT. This sequence joins TRBV5-1 and TRBJ1-1, with D hard to call. Germline lookup yields CDR1 SGHRS and CDR2 YFSETQ. This CDR3 is 14 amino acids long. V shed 4 bases and J shed 0 bases, with 10 bases lying between them.